This TCR beta chain comes out of a study of tumor-infiltrating lymphocytes in primary liver carcinoma. Unsorted whole blood served as the source of blood RNA, and germline DNA was extracted as well. Trimming stripped 5 bases from V and 6 bases from J, with 21 bases between. The CDR3 consists of 15 residues. The germline V gene has CDR1 SQVTM and CDR2 ANQGSEA. TCR beta cDNA was prepared out of around 460 ng total RNA by means of a constant-region primer. Libraries for TCR beta were built through three nested multiplex PCR rounds, which together made up a slightly modified ARM-PCR procedure. The opening two PCR rounds, around 9 cycles each, paired TRBV1-TRBV30 forward primers with a C-beta reverse primer. TCRdb itself ran the multiplex PCR reads through MiXCR, one entry per CDR3 protein. The sample consists of a few hundred thousand distinct CDR3 sequences, roughly 60% of them appearing once.

The sample was peripheral blood. This clonotype originated in a woman in her 30s with primary liver carcinoma and hepatitis B virus infection. This chain uses TRBV29-1 with TRBJ2-3; D might be TRBD1 or TRBD2, each matching 5 bases. The CDR3 DNA reads as TGCAGCGTTATCGGGACGGACCTTGGATCGGATACGCAGTATTTT. Protein product: CSVIGTDLGSDTQYF.